The 27 T cell receptor beta chains listed next were all sequenced from one sample in a study of T cells in Graves' hyperthyroidism and ophthalmopathy. It was RNA transcripts that yielded the amplified TCR beta CDR3 regions. RT-PCR in the first round (using the HTBI primer set) targeted the TCR CDR3. Via MiXCR, TCRdb re-called the multiplex PCR reads, giving one row per CDR3 protein. The table includes roughly 650,000 distinct CDR3 sequences, 16% detected once. Material: blood. These receptors were taken from a woman aged 40 to 55 with Graves' ophthalmopathy.

This clonotype was seen at least ten times. The rearrangement joins TRBV28 to TRBJ2-5; TRBD2 matches at 9 bases. The V and J ends lost 10 bases and 4 bases, in that order; junction bases with no gene match: 10. The CDR3 totals 14 residues. CDR1 and CDR2 from the germline V gene are MDHEN and SYDVKM. Here the CDR3 DNA reads TGTGCCACCCAACGGACTAGCGCTCGAGAGACCCAGTACTTC. It yields the protein CATQRTSARETQYF.

The V call is TRBV11-2, the J call TRBJ2-2, with unresolved D. The length of the CDR3 is 15 residues. Germline V CDR1 and CDR2: SGHAT, FQNNGV. V shed 3 bases and J shed 0 bases, with 8 bases lying between them. CDR3 sequence (DNA): TGTGCCAGCAGCTTGCTGAGAACGAACACCGGGGAGCTGTTTTTT. Translating gives CASSLLRTNTGELFF.

This clonotype was counted at least ten times. This sequence joins TRBV20-1 and TRBJ1-1; D is unresolved. CDR3 length: 10 residues. V was trimmed by 5 bases and J by 9 bases, leaving 10 bases between them. Germline V CDR1 and CDR2: DFQATT, SNEGSKA (reference sequence). The CDR3 bases are TGCAGTGCTTTGTTGATCCAAGCTTTCTTT. As protein: CSALLIQAFF.

This clonotype occurred many times. The chain recombines TRBV5-1 with TRBJ2-3; D might be TRBD2 (7 bases). Germline V gene sequence: CDR1 SGHRS, CDR2 YFSETQ. The length of the CDR3 is 16 residues. V was clipped by 1 base and J by 5 bases, with 17 bases between them. This CDR3 reads CASSLSGGGRIDTQYF. CDR3 in DNA: TGCGCCAGCAGCTTGTCGGGGGGCGGAAGGATAGATACGCAGTATTTT.

This clonotype was seen a handful of times. V usage is TRBV28 and J usage is TRBJ2-4; 7 nucleotides agree with TRBD1. The CDR3 runs 17 residues. Germline values: CDR1 MDHEN, CDR2 SYDVKM. The CDR3 coding sequence is TGTGCGCCGGCTGGACAGGCCACATCAAATCCCAAAAACATTCAGTACTTC. This encodes CAPAGQATSNPKNIQYF.

CDR3 residues: CSVRQGAYEQYF. The CDR3 DNA reads as TGCAGCGTTAGACAGGGGGCCTACGAGCAGTACTTC. The chain is built from TRBV29-1 and TRBJ2-7; TRBD1 aligns across 9 bases. The CDR3 has 12 residues. V trimming: 5 bases; J trimming: 2 bases; junction bases outside the gene matches: 1. From germline, CDR1 is SQVTM and CDR2 ANQGSEA.

The chain carries TRBV7-3 and TRBJ2-2, with D hard to call. Per the germline V gene, CDR1 is SGHTA and CDR2 is FQGTGA. CDR3 length: 19 amino acids. Trimming left V 3 bases short and J 5 bases short, with 25 bases between. CDR3 region: CASSFRTASDFRQTGELFF. The CDR3, as DNA: TGTGCCAGCAGCTTTCGTACAGCGAGTGATTTTCGACAAACCGGGGAGCTGTTTTTT.

The V gene is TRBV20-1, the J gene TRBJ2-7, with TRBD2 identical over 8 bases. The V and J ends lost 3 bases and 5 bases, in that order; junction bases with no gene match: 6. Germline V gene data show CDR1 as DFQATT and CDR2 as SNEGSKA (reference sequence). The CDR3 totals 13 residues. The CDR3: CSARSSGSHEQYF. Here the CDR3 DNA reads TGCAGTGCTAGGTCCAGCGGGAGCCACGAGCAGTACTTC.

The gene calls are TRBV20-1 and TRBJ2-3; 7 positions agree with TRBD2. The junction had 3 bases not matched to a gene; V was cut back by 4 bases and J by 2 bases. Germline CDR1 DFQATT, CDR2 SNEGSKA (reference sequence). This CDR3 contains 13 residues. The CDR3 spells CSAKAGLTDTQYF. CDR3 sequence (DNA): TGCAGTGCTAAAGCGGGACTCACAGATACGCAGTATTTT.

This clonotype has ten or more counts. CDR3 region: CASSYRVLAANTGELFF. Here the CDR3 DNA reads TGTGCCAGCAGTTACAGAGTTCTAGCGGCGAACACCGGGGAGCTGTTTTTT. The chain combines TRBV6-5 with TRBJ2-2; 7 bases align to TRBD2. V lost 2 bases to trimming and J lost 0 bases; unmatched junction nucleotides: 6. In germline, CDR1 is MNHEY, CDR2 SVGAGI. The CDR3 runs 17 residues.

This chain connects TRBV6-1 to TRBJ2-7; 8 nucleotides agree with TRBD1. Germline assignment: CDR1 MNHNS and CDR2 SASEGT. The CDR3 totals 13 residues. Trimming cost V 11 bases and J 4 bases; bases outside gene matches: 10. CDR3 DNA: TGTGCCTGCTCGGCCGGACAGGGATACGAGCAGTACTTC. This sequence encodes CACSAGQGYEQYF.

This sequence joins TRBV5-6 and TRBJ2-2; a possible D gene is TRBD1 (5 bases). The CDR3 sequence is 15 residues long. Germline assignment: CDR1 SGHDT and CDR2 YYEEEE. Trimming pared 4 bases from V and 9 bases from J, leaving 19 bases between. The CDR3: CASSALQGAIRELFF. The CDR3 coding sequence is TGTGCCAGCAGCGCCCTTCAGGGTGCCATTCGGGAGCTGTTTTTT.

Points on this clonotype: A much larger clonotype is one base distant, so this may be a read error. The chain is built from TRBV11-2 and TRBJ1-1; a possible D gene is TRBD1 (5 bases). This CDR3 comprises 14 residues. Looked up from germline, CDR1 is SGHAT and CDR2 is FQNNGV. This chain's CDR3 is CANSPGTRNTEAFF. The DNA of the CDR3 is TGTGCCAACAGCCCCGGGACTAGGAACACTGAAGCTTTCTTT.

At least ten counts were recorded for this clonotype. The V and J genes are TRBV3-1 and TRBJ1-4; D is ambiguous. The germline V gene encodes CDR1 LGHDT and CDR2 YNNKEL (reference sequence). V lost 3 bases to trimming and J lost 7 bases, with 15 bases between them. The CDR3 is made up of 15 amino acids. CDR3 nucleotides: TGTGCCAGCAGCCATATAACGGGTTTTACTGAAAAACTGTTTTTT. Its protein product is CASSHITGFTEKLFF.

This clonotype was counted at least ten times. The rearrangement joins TRBV2 to TRBJ1-4; a possible D gene is TRBD1 (5 bases). The CDR3 has 16 amino acids. Germline CDR1 reads SNHLY; CDR2 reads FYNNEI. Trimming took 6 bases from V and 8 from J, leaving 22 bases between them. The DNA of the CDR3 is TGTGCCAGCAGAGGAGGAACCGCTCAACCAGGGGAAAAACTGTTTTTT. Its protein is CASRGGTAQPGEKLFF.

There are many counts of this clonotype. The gene calls are TRBV7-2 and TRBJ2-7, with 9 bases that match TRBD1. V shed 1 base and J 2 bases; nucleotides not matched to a gene: 6. CDR1 and CDR2 (germline): SGHTA, FQGNSA. CDR3 length: 16 residues. CDR3 DNA sequence: TGTGCCAGCAGCTTAGTTGGGACAGGGATAACCTACGAGCAGTACTTC. Its translation is CASSLVGTGITYEQYF.

This chain uses TRBV29-1 with TRBJ2-3, with a possible D match to TRBD2 (6 bases). Trimming shortened V by 3 bases and J by 4 bases, and 8 bases separated the two germline ends. Germline V gene data show CDR1 as SQVTM and CDR2 as ANQGSEA. This CDR3 spans 12 amino acids. The CDR3 is CSVEEGADTQYF. The CDR3 DNA sequence: TGCAGCGTTGAGGAGGGTGCAGATACGCAGTATTTT.

This clonotype occurred many times. This chain links TRBV12-3 or TRBV12-4 with TRBJ1-2; no firm D call. The CDR3 spans 15 residues. V lost 5 bases to trimming and J lost 1 base, with 14 bases between them. The CDR3 here is CASSPTRRGNYGYTF. The DNA of the CDR3 is TGTGCCAGCAGTCCCACCCGGCGTGGTAACTATGGCTACACCTTC.

The CDR3 sequence is CASSRLEEQFF. The DNA of the CDR3 is TGTGCCAGCAGTAGACTAGAAGAGCAGTTCTTC. The chain has TRBV2 and TRBJ2-1, with D possibly matching TRBD2 (6 bases). V was trimmed by 5 bases and J by 10 bases, leaving 9 bases between them. This CDR3 is built from 11 residues. CDR1 SNHLY and CDR2 FYNNEI come from the germline V gene.

This chain uses TRBV20-1 with TRBJ1-5; no clear D gene. This CDR3 is 15 amino acids long. Germline-derived CDR1 and CDR2 are DFQATT and SNEGSKA (reference sequence). Deletions cut 2 bases from V and 4 bases from J, with 15 bases between. DNA of the CDR3: TGCAGTGCTAGAATCCAAGGAAATTTGAATCAGCCCCAGCATTTT. It translates to CSARIQGNLNQPQHF.

This clonotype came up a few times. The V call is TRBV5-1, the J call TRBJ2-4; D unclear. The CDR3 has 12 residues. V lost 0 bases, J lost 4 bases, and 2 bases lay in between. Germline CDR1 SGHRS, CDR2 YFSETQ. The CDR3 reads CASSLDKNIQYF. CDR3 DNA: TGCGCCAGCAGCTTGGATAAAAACATTCAGTACTTC.

This clonotype was recorded many times. This rearrangement joins TRBV6-1 to TRBJ1-1, with D possibly TRBD1 on 5 matching bases. The CDR3 is 11 residues long. V was shortened by 7 bases and J by 11 bases, with 14 bases between the two germline ends. Per germline, CDR1 MNHNS and CDR2 SASEGT. The CDR3 loop is CASTIGEGAFF. CDR3 bases: TGTGCCAGCACTATCGGGGAGGGGGCTTTCTTT.

This clonotype was observed a few times. The chain carries TRBV20-1 and TRBJ1-1, with D tentatively TRBD1 (5 bases). The CDR3 extends over 17 amino acids. CDR1 is DFQATT and CDR2 is SNEGSKA in the germline V gene (reference sequence). Trimming left V 3 bases short and J 0 bases short, with 20 bases between. The DNA of the CDR3 is TGCAGTGCTAGGGATTTATTCGGGACGGGCGTGAACACTGAAGCTTTCTTT. The encoded protein is CSARDLFGTGVNTEAFF.

V is TRBV5-1 and J is TRBJ2-1; 8 bases are shared with TRBD1. Germline CDR1 is SGHRS and CDR2 is YFSETQ. There are 15 residues in the CDR3. Trimming took 4 bases from V and 9 from J; bases not matched to a gene: 12. The CDR3 nucleotides are TGCGCCAGCAGCCCACAGGGGGGAGAATATGGTGAGCAGTTCTTC. Translation: CASSPQGGEYGEQFF.

This clonotype was recorded many times. The genes are TRBV28 and TRBJ1-1; 9 positions agree with TRBD1. This CDR3 has 16 residues. CDR1 is MDHEN and CDR2 is SYDVKM in the germline V gene. Losses at the gene ends were 6 bases for V and 4 bases for J; bases not matched to a gene: 12. DNA of the CDR3: TGTGCCAGCAGCCTACCCCCGGGACAGGGAGGCACTGAAGCTTTCTTT. It yields the protein CASSLPPGQGGTEAFF.

The chain uses TRBV28 and TRBJ1-6; 8 positions agree with TRBD1. The CDR3 spans 16 residues. Germline values: CDR1 MDHEN, CDR2 SYDVKM. The V segment lost 7 bases and the J segment 11 bases; nucleotides outside the gene matches: 16. CDR3 in DNA: TGTGCCAGCACCTCACCGGGACAGGCGCCCGGAGCACCCCTCCACTTT. This translates into CASTSPGQAPGAPLHF.

This clonotype was seen at least ten times. The J gene is TRBJ2-1, the V gene TRBV7-9; the D gene is possibly TRBD2 (5 bases). There are 16 residues in the CDR3. CDR1 is SEHNR and CDR2 is FQNEAQ in the germline V gene (reference sequence). V lost 4 bases and J lost 2, with 15 bases in between. The CDR3 sequence is CASSSVQDSTYNEQFF. As DNA, the CDR3 is TGTGCCAGCAGCTCCGTTCAGGACTCGACCTACAATGAGCAGTTCTTC.